This record looks at one TCR beta chain sequence and its context. There is no known antigen for this receptor. Base-call qualities are not available, and no considerably larger clone is one nucleotide away. The data are from a study of blood T cell repertoires in COVID-19 (TCRdb year 2020). A note on the overall study: Collaborator samples came from the United States, Italy and Spain and covered acute and convalescent phases of COVID-19. Where available, HLA class I and class II types were obtained from metadata supplied by the sample provider rather than from assay-based typing. Deeply sampled blood TCRbeta repertoires from subjects exposed to, actively infected with, or recovered from COVID-19 were included in the dataset. The prospective study material was composed of cDNA or gDNA derived from T cells, B-cell-depleted T cells, or PBMCs. A freely available public database, intended as a resource for researchers studying the immune response to SARS-CoV-2, is where the repertoires were released. The samples were drawn from the first 160 participants of the ongoing ImmuneRACE study and from over a thousand subjects provided by 6 global collaborators. A de-identified subject ID, COVID-19 status, age in years and sex were almost always included in the sample metadata.

The CDR3 contains 14 residues, cysteine and phenylalanine counted. The only DNA kept is the CDR3, 42 bases in frame from the first base. Per the germline V gene, KGHSH is the CDR1 and LQKENI is the CDR2. Clipping removes 3 bases from V and 6 bases from J, with 3 as the unmatched junction base count. The paper's findings and limits, for the study overall: Clinical and demographic metadata were provided uncurated, with the amount varying by source and participant.

TCRbeta CDR3 regions were amplified from genomic DNA using the immunoSEQ Assay, a bias-controlled multiplex PCR. The paper's processing steps were these. The number of nucleated cells in each sample was estimated from the amplification of reference gene primers within the assay. To quantify the absolute abundance of each unique TCRbeta CDR3 rearrangement, sequence reads were collapsed and filtered. Productive Simpson clonality was computed per sample as the square root of Simpson's diversity index over productive rearrangements. TCRdb carries this immuneACCESS record with in-frame sequences only. Its versions omit some clonotypes, under half of them owing to an unresolved V gene in the studies checked, with the rest unexplained. Clonal size and the V and J genes are those of that table, whereas D and trimming came from the DNA. The sample has 300,000 to 450,000 clones on record, about 87% of them singletons. The ten largest clonotypes hold around 3% of the sample.

Collaborating institutions collected whole blood in K2EDTA tubes following their own protocols. For TCRbeta analysis, collaborator samples were shipped as frozen whole blood, as isolated PBMCs, or as DNA extracted from either sample type. What was sequenced was peripheral blood. This sequence uses TRBV18 and TRBJ2-3; TRBD1 lines up with 10 middle nucleotides. This clonotype originated in a human donor in a cohort sampled during active COVID-19. The CDR3: CASSPLTGGDTQYF. Here is the DNA: TGTGCCAGCTCACCGCTGACAGGGGGCGATACGCAGTATTTT.